One and the same sample provided the 2 T cell receptor beta chains below, sequenced in a study of cytomegalovirus exposure and HLA in healthy donors. The PCR contained 60 Vbeta and 13 Jbeta primers. The data were produced by immunoSEQ multiplex PCR, yet TCRdb's version contains in-frame clones alone and is incomplete. The sample data list roughly 35,000 clones. Sequences were obtained from PBMCs. Receptors originate from a woman aged 40 to 55 in good health and CMV-seropositive.

J is TRBJ1-6 and V is TRBV5-1; TRBD1 agrees at 8 bases. CDR3 size: 15 residues. CDR1 and CDR2 (germline): SGHRS, YFSETQ. Trimming took 4 bases from V and 9 from J; bases not matched to a gene: 9. The CDR3 DNA is TGCGCCAGCAGCCTGGCTGGACAGGGACGTTCACCCCTCCACTTT. Its translation is CASSLAGQGRSPLHF.

The chain employs TRBV1 and TRBJ2-7; the table gives TRBD1 as D, unverified against the DNA. TRBV1 is marked as a pseudogene. The CDR3 spans 16 residues. CDR3 bases: TGCACCAGCAGCCGACGGCCGGGACAGGGCTCCTACGAGCAGTACTTC. Translating it yields CTSSRRPGQGSYEQYF.